This is a list of T cell receptor beta chains from one sample in a study of control samples from healthy donors and cancer patients. The method was immunoSEQ multiplex PCR; TCRdb's version includes in-frame clones alone and lacks a portion of them. The table lists under 30,000 clones, around nine tenths of them singletons. The sequencing sample was made of formalin-fixed, paraffin-embedded tissue. Receptor source: a female donor with melanoma. Both conserved end residues are part of each CDR3. A D gene is named only where the DNA matches it firmly. Some rows have no size entry. The others give once, few or many, or a class for an expanded clone.

V	size	J	D	length	CDR3	DNA
TRBV18	.	TRBJ2-7	.	12	CASSPNRDEQYF	TGTGCCAGCTCACCGAACCGGGACGAGCAGTACTTC
TRBV12-3/TRBV12-4	.	TRBJ1-2	.	13	CASSLRPNYGYTF	TGTGCCAGCAGCTTACGCCCTAACTATGGCTACACCTTC
TRBV6-1	.	TRBJ2-1	.	15	CASSELVWPFNEQFF	TGTGCCAGCAGTGAGTTGGTCTGGCCCTTCAATGAGCAGTTCTTC
TRBV5-1	.	TRBJ2-3	.	15	CASSLADSTTDTQYF	TGCGCCAGCAGCTTGGCGGACAGTACCACAGATACGCAGTATTTT
TRBV6-6	.	TRBJ2-2	.	12	CASSYGDGELFF	TGTGCCAGCAGTTATGGGGACGGGGAGCTGTTTTTT
TRBV15	.	TRBJ2-3	.	16	CATSRDFAPGTDTQYF	TGTGCCACCAGCAGAGATTTCGCGCCGGGCACAGATACGCAGTATTTT
TRBV7-2	.	TRBJ2-7	TRBD1	15	CASSYRGREGYEQYF	TGTGCCAGCAGCTACAGGGGGCGCGAGGGGTACGAGCAGTACTTC
TRBV28	.	TRBJ1-2	.	13	CASSLSESYGYTF	TGTGCCAGCAGTTTATCGGAGTCCTATGGCTACACCTTC
TRBV3-1/TRBV3-2	.	TRBJ1-5	.	14	CASSQGQGNQPQHF	TGTGCCAGCAGCCAAGGGCAGGGCAATCAGCCCCAGCATTTT
TRBV5-1	.	TRBJ1-1	.	14	CASSLEGGNTEAFF	TGCGCCAGCAGCTTGGAAGGCGGTAACACTGAAGCTTTCTTT
TRBV6-5	.	TRBJ1-3	TRBD1	15	CASRRTGGRGNTIYF	TGTGCCAGCAGACGGACAGGGGGCCGTGGAAACACCATATATTTT
TRBV2	few	TRBJ2-1	.	15	CASTARQKAYNEQFF	TGTGCCAGCACCGCCAGACAAAAAGCCTACAATGAGCAGTTCTTC
TRBV2	.	TRBJ2-3	.	12	CASRGALSRQYF	TGTGCCAGCAGGGGTGCTTTGAGTAGGCAGTATTTT
TRBV7-8	.	TRBJ2-3	.	13	CASSSKGSDTQYF	TGTGCCAGCAGCTCAAAAGGGTCAGATACGCAGTATTTT
TRBV7-9	.	TRBJ2-2	.	16	CASSLSGTENTGELFF	TGTGCCAGCAGCTTGTCCGGGACCGAGAACACCGGGGAGCTGTTTTTT
TRBV5-5	.	TRBJ2-7	.	12	CASSFWGYEQYF	TGTGCCAGCAGCTTTTGGGGCTACGAGCAGTACTTC
TRBV29-1	.	TRBJ1-1	.	14	CSVRLVGVNTEAFF	TGCAGCGTCCGGTTGGTAGGGGTGAACACTGAAGCTTTCTTT
TRBV15	.	TRBJ2-7	.	13	CATSRDNPNEQYF	TGTGCCACCAGCAGAGATAACCCCAACGAGCAGTACTTC
TRBV24-1	.	TRBJ2-1	.	15	CATSDPGDRYNEQFF	TGTGCCACCAGTGACCCAGGGGACCGCTACAATGAGCAGTTCTTC
TRBV13	once	TRBJ2-1	TRBD2	18	CASSLFPGLAGESNEQFF	TGTGCCAGCAGCCTTTTCCCGGGACTAGCGGGGGAATCTAATGAGCAGTTCTTC
TRBV2	few	TRBJ1-2	.	15	CASGGHQQGNYGYTF	TGTGCCAGCGGCGGACACCAACAGGGTAACTATGGCTACACCTTC
TRBV3-1/TRBV3-2	.	TRBJ1-1	.	11	CASSSVKDAFF	TGTGCCAGCAGCTCGGTAAAGGATGCTTTCTTT
TRBV10-3	.	TRBJ2-3	.	12	CAISGDSNTQYF	TGTGCCATCAGTGGAGACTCGAATACGCAGTATTTT
TRBV6-2/TRBV6-3	.	TRBJ2-3	.	15	CASSFRRGSTDTQYF	TGTGCCAGCAGTTTCCGCCGGGGTAGCACAGATACGCAGTATTTT
TRBV28	.	TRBJ2-7	.	12	CAVVSASYEQYF	TGTGCCGTCGTCTCTGCTTCCTACGAGCAGTACTTC
TRBV4-1	.	TRBJ2-2	.	14	CASSQGTNTGELFF	TGCGCCAGCAGCCAGGGAACTAACACCGGGGAGCTGTTTTTT
TRBV6-1	once	TRBJ1-1	.	15	CASSEAAGGRTEAFF	TGTGCCAGCAGTGAAGCGGCGGGGGGGAGGACTGAAGCTTTCTTT
TRBV7-2	.	TRBJ2-7	.	13	CASSLRGSYEQYF	TGTGCCAGCAGCTTAAGGGGGAGTTACGAGCAGTACTTC
TRBV6-5	.	TRBJ2-7	TRBD2	14	CASSYSTSGGEQYF	TGTGCCAGCAGTTACTCGACTAGCGGGGGGGAGCAGTACTTC